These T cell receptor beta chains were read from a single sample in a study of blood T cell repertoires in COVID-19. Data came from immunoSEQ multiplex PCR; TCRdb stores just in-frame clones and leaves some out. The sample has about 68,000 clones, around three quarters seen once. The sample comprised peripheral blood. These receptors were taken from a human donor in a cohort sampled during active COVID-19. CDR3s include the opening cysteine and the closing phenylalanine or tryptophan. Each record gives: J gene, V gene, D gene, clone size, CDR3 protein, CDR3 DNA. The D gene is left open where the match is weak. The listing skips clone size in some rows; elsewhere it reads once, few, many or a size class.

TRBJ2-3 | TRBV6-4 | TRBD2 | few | CASSPTQVAGNTQYF | TGTGCCAGCAGCCCGACCCAAGTAGCGGGGAATACGCAGTATTTT
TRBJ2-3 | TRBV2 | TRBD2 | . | CASKRLAGVSDTQYF | TGTGCCAGCAAAAGACTAGCGGGGGTTTCTGATACGCAGTATTTT
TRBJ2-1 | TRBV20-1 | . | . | CSAAPFGEQFF | TGCAGTGCAGCCCCCTTCGGGGAGCAGTTCTTC
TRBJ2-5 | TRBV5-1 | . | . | CASSQGGLGSQETQYF | TGCGCCAGCAGCCAAGGAGGTTTAGGGTCCCAAGAGACCCAGTACTTC
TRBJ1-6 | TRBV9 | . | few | CASSPEGGGSPLHF | TGTGCCAGCAGCCCAGAGGGGGGGGGTTCACCCCTCCACTTT
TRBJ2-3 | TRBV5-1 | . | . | CASSRGVAAVGDTQYF | TGCGCCAGCAGCCGAGGAGTAGCGGCCGTCGGAGATACGCAGTATTTT
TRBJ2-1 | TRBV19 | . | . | CASSVARSDEQFF | TGTGCCAGTAGTGTAGCTAGAAGTGATGAGCAGTTCTTC
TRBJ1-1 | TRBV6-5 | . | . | CASTIGAANTEAFF | TGTGCCAGCACAATAGGCGCGGCGAACACTGAAGCTTTCTTT
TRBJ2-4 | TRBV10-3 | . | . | CAISGGRENIQYF | TGTGCCATCAGTGGAGGCAGGGAAAACATTCAGTACTTC
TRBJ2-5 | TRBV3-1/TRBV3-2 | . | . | CASSQDYRAETQYF | TGTGCCAGCAGCCAAGATTACAGGGCAGAGACCCAGTACTTC
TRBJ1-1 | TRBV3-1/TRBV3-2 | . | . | CASSQDSRVTEAFF | TGTGCCAGCAGCCAAGACTCCAGGGTCACTGAAGCTTTCTTT
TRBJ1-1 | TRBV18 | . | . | CASSPGQTNTEAFF | TGTGCCAGCTCACCAGGGCAGACGAACACTGAAGCTTTCTTT
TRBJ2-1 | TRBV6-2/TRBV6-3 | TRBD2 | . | CASSYGGGANEQFF | TGTGCCAGCAGTTACGGCGGGGGGGCCAATGAGCAGTTCTTC
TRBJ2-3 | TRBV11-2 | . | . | CASSPGGAGMSTDTQYF | TGTGCCAGCAGCCCCGGAGGTGCGGGCATGAGCACAGATACGCAGTATTTT
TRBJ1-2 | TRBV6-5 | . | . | CASSSPGDGYTF | TGTGCCAGCAGTTCCCCGGGGGATGGCTACACCTTC
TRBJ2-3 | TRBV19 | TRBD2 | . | CASSILGQDRTSGGLATQYF | TGTGCCAGTAGTATCCTTGGACAGGATAGGACTAGCGGGGGATTAGCTACGCAGTATTTT
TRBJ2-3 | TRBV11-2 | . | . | CASSFAYTDTQYF | TGTGCCAGCAGCTTCGCCTACACAGATACGCAGTATTTT
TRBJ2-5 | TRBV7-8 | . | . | CASSLALLGTQYF | TGTGCCAGCAGCTTAGCGCTCCTCGGGACCCAGTACTTC
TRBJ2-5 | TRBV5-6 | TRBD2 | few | CASSPGLGKTQYF | TGTGCCAGCAGCCCGGGACTAGGAAAGACCCAGTACTTC
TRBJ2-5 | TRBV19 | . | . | CASSKTGLRRETQYF | TGTGCCAGTAGTAAAACGGGACTCCGGAGGGAGACCCAGTACTTC
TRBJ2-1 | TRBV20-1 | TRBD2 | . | CSASVSGGVHEQFF | TGCAGTGCTAGTGTTAGCGGGGGTGTTCATGAGCAGTTCTTC
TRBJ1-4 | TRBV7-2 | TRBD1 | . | CASSLGQGQNEKLFF | TGTGCCAGCAGCTTGGGACAGGGGCAGAATGAAAAACTGTTTTTT
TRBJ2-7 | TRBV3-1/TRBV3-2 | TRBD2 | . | CASSQDVASGRNEQYF | TGTGCCAGCAGCCAAGATGTCGCTAGCGGGAGAAACGAGCAGTACTTC
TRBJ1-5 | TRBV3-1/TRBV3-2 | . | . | CASSQDTNQPQHF | TGTGCCAGCAGCCAAGATACAAATCAGCCCCAGCATTTT
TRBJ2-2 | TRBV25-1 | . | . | CASRGGAAGTGELFF | TGTGCCAGCAGAGGGGGGGCAGCGGGCACCGGGGAGCTGTTTTTT
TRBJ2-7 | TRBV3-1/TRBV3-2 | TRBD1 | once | CASSPCDRGINEQYF | TGTGCCAGCAGCCCTTGTGACAGGGGAATAAACGAGCAGTACTTC
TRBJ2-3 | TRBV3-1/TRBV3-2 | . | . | CASSPRQGTDTQYF | TGTGCCAGCAGCCCCCGACAGGGCACAGATACGCAGTATTTT